The present T cell receptor (beta chain) was sequenced within a study of shared clonotypes between healthy human individuals. Method: immunoSEQ multiplex PCR; TCRdb's copy keeps in-frame clones and lacks some. The sample gives around 2.1 million clones, approximately 94% of which show up once; roughly 0.13% is in the top ten. Study-wide results and caveats: Donor scarcity curtailed the genetic and exposure-history diversity represented herein. Unshared clonotypes carried lower generation probabilities than those common to all four donors. The naive CD4 repertoires of a few donors were compared, and around 4.7% of clonotypes were shared.

Naive CD4+ cells were CD45RA-selected; the remaining cells were memory. Note on this clone: As yet, its antigen is unknown.

With 7 bases clipped from V and 11 bases from J, the junction kept 19 bases outside the gene matches. This CDR3 region has 15 residues. The chain uses TRBV6-7 and TRBJ1-1; 7 nucleotides align to TRBD1. TRBV6-7 is classed as an ORF, of uncertain function. This sequence was found in a man aged 18-30 years in good health. The sequenced material came from naive CD4+ T cells sorted from blood. Described subset: CD45RA+ positively selected. The CDR3 loop reads CASKGRKGAYIDAFF. The CDR3, as DNA: TGTGCCAGCAAAGGAAGGAAGGGGGCGTATATAGACGCTTTCTTT.